The 29 T cell receptor beta chains presented below share a single source sample, sequenced in a study of CD8 T cells in ankylosing spondylitis. Findings and caveats of the study: A TCR beta motif of 7 or 8 highly homologous variants appeared characteristic of ankylosing spondylitis blood.

MiXCR, run by TCRdb on the 5' RACE reads, gives a single entry per CDR3 protein. Seen here are 750,000 to 850,000 distinct CDR3 sequences, roughly 10% observed once, and the top ten hold approximately 0.46%. What these receptors recognize is not known. What was sequenced was blood, either unsorted or a sorted T cell fraction (not recorded which). These receptors came from a male donor with ankylosing spondylitis.

This clonotype was detected a few times. CDR3 loop: CASSLGAVKETQYF. In DNA, the CDR3 is TGCGCCAGCAGCCTGGGCGCAGTGAAAGAGACCCAGTACTTC. V gene TRBV5-1 combines with J gene TRBJ2-5; D is undetermined. The germline V gene has CDR1 SGHRS and CDR2 YFSETQ. The V end was cut by 4 bases, the J end by 3 bases, with 13 bases between. The CDR3 is 14 amino acids.

This clonotype was recorded many times. The chain recombines TRBV5-6 with TRBJ1-3; D gene unclear. Per the germline V gene, CDR1 is SGHDT and CDR2 is YYEEEE. The CDR3 extends over 14 amino acids. The ends were cut back, 0 bases at V and 3 bases at J, with 7 bases in the middle. The CDR3 DNA follows: TGTGCCAGCAGCTTGGCCCCAGGTGGAAACACCATATATTTT. As protein: CASSLAPGGNTIYF. Variable domain in full (rest from reference TRBV5-6 and TRBJ1-3): DAGVTQSPTHLIKTRGQQVTLRCSPKSGHDTVSWYQQALGQGPQFIFQYYEEEERQRGNFPDRFSGHQFPNYSSELNVNALLLGDSALYLCASSLAPGGNTIYFGEGSWLTVV.

The chain links TRBV21-1 to TRBJ2-1; the table's D call, TRBD2, has no DNA check behind it. TRBV21-1 is reported as a pseudogene. This CDR3 contains 17 residues. In nucleotides, the CDR3 is TGTGCCAGCAGCAAAAGGAGGCTAGCGGGGGGACGCAATGAGCAGTTCTTC. Translated, it gives CASSKRRLAGGRNEQFF.

This chain connects TRBV12-3 or TRBV12-4 to TRBJ1-2, with D hard to call. Trimming took off 6 bases at V and 8 bases at J, with 16 bases between the two ends. The CDR3 length is 13 residues. This CDR3 reads CASRPQTGEGYTF. CDR3 nucleotide sequence: TGTGCCAGCAGACCACAGACCGGAGAGGGCTACACCTTC.

This clonotype was found a few times. The chain couples TRBV6-1 to TRBJ2-6; D is unresolved. In germline, CDR1 is MNHNS, CDR2 SASEGT. The germline V and J ends were trimmed by 7 bases and 0 bases, with 10 bases remaining between them. The CDR3 consists of 15 residues. The CDR3 sequence is CASNLDPSGANVLTF. Written as DNA, the CDR3 is TGTGCCAGCAACCTAGACCCCTCTGGGGCCAACGTCCTGACTTTC.

There are many counts of this clonotype. This chain joins TRBV29-1 and TRBJ2-1; 12 bases map to TRBD1. Per the germline V gene, CDR1 is SQVTM and CDR2 is ANQGSEA. The CDR3 is 13 residues long. The V and J ends lost 4 bases and 10 bases, in that order; junction bases with no gene match: 5. CDR3 region: CSVGDRGLREQFF. The DNA for the CDR3 is TGCAGCGTTGGGGACAGGGGGCTGAGGGAGCAGTTCTTC.

The chain links TRBV5-1 to TRBJ1-5; 9 bases are shared with TRBD1. CDR1 and CDR2 from the germline V gene are SGHRS and YFSETQ. Trimming cost V 4 bases and J 5 bases; bases outside gene matches: 4. The CDR3 loop spans 14 amino acids. The CDR3 DNA is TGCGCCAGCAGCACTGGGACAGGGCATCAGCCCCAGCATTTT. Protein sequence: CASSTGTGHQPQHF.

The rearrangement links TRBV4-3 to TRBJ2-7; 7 bases are shared with TRBD1. Germline lookup yields CDR1 LGHNA and CDR2 YSLEER. J gave up 0 bases and V 1 base, and 3 bases lay outside the gene matches. This CDR3 has 15 residues. CDR3 sequence (DNA): TGCGCCAGCAGCCAAGGGACAGGAAACTCCTACGAGCAGTACTTC. Protein sequence: CASSQGTGNSYEQYF.

The gene calls are TRBV20-1 and TRBJ2-2, with 9 bases lining up with TRBD2. The ends lost 0 bases at V and 6 bases at J; junction bases unmatched: 5. This CDR3 is 15 amino acids long. The germline gives CDR1 DFQATT, CDR2 SNEGSKA (reference sequence). The CDR3 DNA reads TGCAGTGCTAGAGACGCGGGGGGGCCCCCCGGGGAGCTGTTTTTT. It yields the protein CSARDAGGPPGELFF.

This clonotype was counted between two and nine times. The chain couples TRBV3-1 to TRBJ1-1, with D tentatively TRBD1 (5 bases). The germline V and J ends were trimmed by 3 bases and 0 bases, with 8 bases remaining between them. Germline V gene lookup returns CDR1 LGHDT and CDR2 YNNKEL (reference sequence). The CDR3 has 14 residues. Here the CDR3 reads CASSQGEVNTEAFF. DNA for the CDR3: TGTGCCAGCAGCCAGGGGGAGGTGAACACTGAAGCTTTCTTT. The variable domain in full, with the rest retrieved from reference TRBV3-1 and TRBJ1-1, is DTAVSQTPKYLVTQMGNDKSIKCEQNLGHDTMYWYKQDSKKFLKIMFSYNNKELIINETVPNRFSPKSPDKAHLNLHINSLELGDSAVYFCASSQGEVNTEAFFGQGTRLTVV.

V and J are TRBV20-1 and TRBJ1-1, with 9 bases lining up with TRBD1. CDR1 and CDR2 (germline): DFQATT, SNEGSKA (reference sequence). CDR3 length: 15 amino acids. V shed 4 bases and J 7 bases; nucleotides not matched to a gene: 13. The CDR3 here is CSATPGQGLFGEAFF. CDR3 coding DNA: TGCAGTGCTACACCGGGACAGGGTTTATTTGGTGAAGCTTTCTTT.

V and J are TRBV5-5 and TRBJ2-3; D may be TRBD1 or TRBD2 (5 bases each). This CDR3 is built from 13 residues. Between the trimmed V and J ends, which lost 6 bases and 9 bases, there was a span of 17 bases. Germline V gene lookup returns CDR1 SGHKS and CDR2 YYEKEE (reference sequence). In nucleotides, the CDR3 is TGTGCCAGCACCCAACGAACTCGGGACACGCAGTATTTT. Its protein is CASTQRTRDTQYF.

This clonotype was recorded many times. The chain links TRBV6-6 to TRBJ2-7, with unresolved D. This CDR3 contains 13 residues. CDR1 is MNHNY and CDR2 is SVGAGI in the germline V gene (reference sequence). The V and J ends lost 8 bases and 4 bases respectively, with 15 bases between them. For the CDR3, the DNA is TGTGCCAGCCAACGGAGTGCGCCTTACGAGCAGTACTTC. The encoded protein is CASQRSAPYEQYF.

This clonotype was seen at least ten times. The chain is built from TRBV29-1 and TRBJ1-1, with D possibly TRBD1 on 6 matching bases. V was shortened by 4 bases and J by 11 bases, with 14 bases between the two germline ends. CDR1 is SQVTM, CDR2 ANQGSEA, per germline. This CDR3 has 11 residues. The CDR3 reads CSVGNRDAAFF. DNA of the CDR3: TGCAGCGTTGGAAACAGGGATGCCGCTTTCTTT.

V gene TRBV5-5 combines with J gene TRBJ2-7; TRBD1 aligns across 8 bases. The CDR3 contains 16 residues. The V segment lost 4 bases and the J segment 2 bases; nucleotides outside the gene matches: 11. The V gene's germline CDR1 is SGHKS and CDR2 YYEKEE (reference sequence). The CDR3, as DNA: TGTGCCAGCAGCCCGCTTGATGGGACAGGCACCTACGAGCAGTACTTC. It yields the protein CASSPLDGTGTYEQYF.

This chain connects TRBV2 to TRBJ2-1; perhaps D is TRBD1 or TRBD2 (5 bases each). This CDR3 has 15 residues. From germline, CDR1 is SNHLY and CDR2 FYNNEI. Trimming removed 2 bases from V and 4 bases from J, with 12 bases in between. The DNA of the CDR3 is TGTGCCAGCAGTGAAAATGGGGGTATTTACAATGAGCAGTTCTTC. Its translation is CASSENGGIYNEQFF.

This clonotype was detected ten times or more. This chain links TRBV4-1 with TRBJ1-2; tentative D call: TRBD1 (5 bases). V was trimmed by 1 base and J by 4 bases, leaving 22 bases between them. This CDR3 spans 18 amino acids. Per germline, CDR1 MGHRA and CDR2 YSYEKL. CDR3 amino acids: CASSQVTPRRRGSYGYTF. The CDR3 DNA reads as TGCGCCAGCAGCCAAGTCACCCCCCGTAGGAGGGGAAGCTATGGCTACACCTTC.

There are many counts of this clonotype. The chain combines TRBV7-6 with TRBJ1-5; D gene ambiguous. The CDR3 has 14 amino acids. V was clipped by 0 bases and J by 3 bases, with 6 bases between them. Germline CDR1 SGHVS, CDR2 FNYEAQ. The CDR3 DNA reads TGTGCCAGCAGCTTAGCGCATTACAATCAGCCCCAGCATTTT. It specifies CASSLAHYNQPQHF.

V gene TRBV10-1 combines with J gene TRBJ2-1; TRBD1 might be the D (5 bases). This CDR3 comprises 21 residues. With 3 bases removed from V and 2 bases from J, the gap between germline ends came to 29 bases. Germline CDR1 and CDR2: WNHNN and SYGVQD (reference sequence). CDR3 protein: CASSEGPPVALRTITYNEQFF. The CDR3 DNA reads TGCGCCAGCAGTGAAGGGCCCCCCGTCGCTCTACGGACAATTACCTACAATGAGCAGTTCTTC.

This clonotype has a handful of counts. The chain joins TRBV11-2 to TRBJ2-7, with TRBD2 matching over 12 bases. Germline assignment: CDR1 SGHAT and CDR2 FQNNGV. Trimming at V came to 5 bases and at J to 4 bases, leaving 9 bases not matched to a gene. The CDR3 has 16 residues. CDR3 sequence: CASSPRGLAGKYEQYF. CDR3 DNA: TGTGCCAGCAGCCCTAGAGGACTAGCGGGGAAGTACGAGCAGTACTTC. Combining the CDR3 with reference TRBV11-2 and TRBJ2-7 gives the whole variable domain EAGVAQSPRYKIIEKRQSVAFWCNPISGHATLYWYQQILGQGPKLLIQFQNNGVVDDSQLPKDRFSAERLKGVDSTLKIQPAKLEDSAVYLCASSPRGLAGKYEQYFGPGTRLTVT.

This clonotype has a handful of counts. In DNA form, the CDR3 reads TGTGCCAGCAGTTTAGGGCTCCCCGGCACTGAAGCTTTCTTT. This translates into CASSLGLPGTEAFF. The chain uses TRBV12-3 or TRBV12-4 and TRBJ1-1, with D hard to call. The CDR3 runs to 14 residues. The germline V and J ends were trimmed by 1 base and 4 bases, with 10 bases remaining between them.

The table lists this clonotype with many counts. CDR3 sequence (DNA): TGTGCCAGCAGCCAACCCCAGGGAGGCACTGAAGCTTTCTTT. Its translation: CASSQPQGGTEAFF. The chain has TRBV4-2 and TRBJ1-1, with D tentatively TRBD1 (5 bases). This CDR3 comprises 14 residues. Looked up from germline, CDR1 is LGHNA and CDR2 is YNFKEQ. Trimming pared 2 bases from V and 4 bases from J, leaving 11 bases between.

This chain connects TRBV5-1 to TRBJ2-7, with TRBD1 matching over 9 bases. The ends lost 3 bases at V and 6 bases at J; junction bases unmatched: 13. CDR3 length: 16 amino acids. Germline CDR1 SGHRS, CDR2 YFSETQ. CDR3 DNA: TGCGCCAGCAGCTACGACCCGGGACAGGGATCCCTCGAGCAGTACTTC. Translating gives CASSYDPGQGSLEQYF.

The rearrangement joins TRBV15 to TRBJ1-3; 7 nucleotides match TRBD1. Germline V CDR1 and CDR2: LNHNV, YYDKDF (reference sequence). Unmatched junction bases numbered 8, after V lost 5 bases and J lost 4 bases. The CDR3 length is 15 residues. CDR3 loop: CATSGRRGPGNTIYF. CDR3 DNA: TGTGCCACCAGCGGACGAAGGGGGCCCGGAAACACCATATATTTT.

This sequence joins TRBV18 and TRBJ2-7; no clear D. V lost 5 bases to trimming and J lost 3 bases, with 14 bases between them. The germline V gene has CDR1 KGHSH and CDR2 LQKENI. CDR3 size: 14 residues. The CDR3 nucleotides read TGTGCCAGCTCAACTACGACCGTCAGCTACGAGCAGTACTTC. Its protein product is CASSTTTVSYEQYF.

Written as DNA, the CDR3 is TGTGCCAGCAGCTTTTACGTTGACCCTCTTGGGGAGACCCAGTACTTC. Encoded protein: CASSFYVDPLGETQYF. The chain is built from TRBV7-9 and TRBJ2-5, with D unresolved. Germline V lookup: CDR1 SEHNR, CDR2 FQNEAQ (reference sequence). The CDR3 has 16 residues. V was pared by 3 bases and J by 5 bases, with 19 bases between.

The V gene is TRBV21-1, the J gene TRBJ2-7; the DNA was not compared with TRBD1, the D call given in the table. TRBV21-1 is listed as a pseudogene. The CDR3 is 15 amino acids. This chain's CDR3 is CASSEADRGYYEQYF. DNA for the CDR3: TGTGCCAGCAGCGAAGCTGACAGGGGATACTACGAGCAGTACTTC.

There are a few counts of this clonotype. CDR3 in DNA: TGTGCCAGCTCACCACGCGCGACTAGCGAGGAGACCCAGTACTTC. Translating gives CASSPRATSEETQYF. V is TRBV18 and J is TRBJ2-5; 8 bases are shared with TRBD2. This CDR3 region has 15 residues. Looked up from germline, CDR1 is KGHSH and CDR2 is LQKENI. Unmatched junction bases numbered 6, after V lost 1 base and J lost 5 bases.

This clonotype appeared a few times. Here the CDR3 reads CASSAWTGEEEKLFF. CDR3 in DNA: TGTGCCAGCAGCGCCTGGACAGGGGAGGAAGAAAAACTGTTTTTT. The chain recombines TRBV7-9 with TRBJ1-4, with 9 bases matching TRBD1. The V segment lost 5 bases and the J segment 8 bases; nucleotides outside the gene matches: 9. The CDR3 is 15 residues long. CDR1 is SEHNR and CDR2 is FQNEAQ in the germline V gene (reference sequence).